This is a list of T cell receptor beta chains from one sample in a study of blood T cell repertoires in COVID-19. Assay used: immunoSEQ multiplex PCR; TCRdb lists only in-frame clones, some missing. The sample consists of roughly 200,000 clones, 87% of them appearing once. The specimen was PBMCs or T cells enriched from blood (not recorded which). The origin of the receptors is a young man in a cohort exposed to, infected with or recovered from COVID-19 (not recorded which). The CDR3 runs from the conserved cysteine through the conserved F or W. A D gene is named only where the DNA matches it firmly. Size tells how often a clone was seen (once, few, many) or the class of an expanded clone, and some rows leave it out.

D gene	clone size	V gene	J gene	CDR3 DNA	CDR3 protein
-	-	TRBV5-3	TRBJ2-1	TGTGTATCGGAGGGAACGGTTTGTGAGCAGTTCTTC	CVSEGTVCEQFF
TRBD1	few	TRBV10-3	TRBJ1-1	TGTGCCATCTCAGACAGGGTGAACACTGAAGCTTTCTTT	CAISDRVNTEAFF
TRBD2	-	TRBV19	TRBJ2-5	TGTGCCAGTAGTACAGGACTAGCGGGAGGCCAAGAGACCCAGTACTTC	CASSTGLAGGQETQYF
TRBD1	-	TRBV23-1	TRBJ2-2	TGCGCCAGCAACGACAGGGGACCGAACACCGGGGAGCTGTTTTTT	CASNDRGPNTGELFF
-	-	TRBV28	TRBJ1-1	TGTGCCAGCAGTTTGCTTACAGCTTTTGACCCTGAAGCTTTCTTT	CASSLLTAFDPEAFF
-	-	TRBV3-1/TRBV3-2	TRBJ2-7	TGTGCCAGCAGCCAAGGACAGGTAAAACGCGACGAGCAGTACTTC	CASSQGQVKRDEQYF
-	-	TRBV7-3	TRBJ2-3	TGTGCCAGCAGCTTCGGGATCTCCACAGATACGCAGTATTTT	CASSFGISTDTQYF
-	-	TRBV11-2	TRBJ2-7	TGTGCCAGCAGCTTAGGCGGGTCCGGCTCCTACGAGCAGTACTTC	CASSLGGSGSYEQYF
TRBD2	-	TRBV15	TRBJ2-3	TGTGCCACGACGGCGGGAGTCTCCACTAGCACAGATACGCAGTATTTT	CATTAGVSTSTDTQYF
-	-	TRBV4-2	TRBJ2-3	TGTGCCAGCAGCCAAGTTCGGGGCACAGATACGCAGTATTTT	CASSQVRGTDTQYF
-	-	TRBV2	TRBJ1-5	TGTGCCAGCAGCGGCAGTCAGGGGCGTAATTCGGCCCAGCATTTT	CASSGSQGRNSAQHF
TRBD1	-	TRBV5-1	TRBJ1-5	TGCGCCAGCAGCTTGCGCATCCCAGGGGGGCAGCCCCAGCATTTT	CASSLRIPGGQPQHF
-	-	TRBV11-2	TRBJ1-1	TGTGCCAGCAGCCCTGGTTTCTTTTGGACAGACACTGAAGCTTTCTTT	CASSPGFFWTDTEAFF
TRBD1	-	TRBV6-2/TRBV6-3	TRBJ1-3	TGTGCCAGCAGTTACTCGACCGGGACAGGGGGCTCTGGAAACACCATATATTTT	CASSYSTGTGGSGNTIYF
TRBD2	once	TRBV27	TRBJ2-3	TGTGCCAGCTGTCCGCTAGCGGGAGTCAATACGCAGTATTTT	CASCPLAGVNTQYF
-	-	TRBV28	TRBJ2-2	TGTGCCAGCAGTTTACCGGGAGCCACCGGGGAGCTGTTTTTT	CASSLPGATGELFF
TRBD1	-	TRBV27	TRBJ1-1	TGTGCCAGCAGTTTATTTAGTCGACAGGGGAACACTGAAGCTTTCTTT	CASSLFSRQGNTEAFF
TRBD1	-	TRBV7-6	TRBJ2-7	TGTGCCAGCAGCTTAGCAGGGGGCAACGAGCAGTACTTC	CASSLAGGNEQYF
-	-	TRBV10-3	TRBJ2-7	TGTGCCATCAGTGAGGGCGGGGTCCGGTACGAGCAGTACTTC	CAISEGGVRYEQYF
-	few	TRBV19	TRBJ2-3	TGTGCCAGTAGTATAGCGAGGACTAGCACAGATACGCAGTATTTT	CASSIARTSTDTQYF
TRBD2	-	TRBV7-2	TRBJ2-1	TGTGCCAGCAGCTTATATTTTGGGAGGGCGAGGGATGAGCAGTTCTTC	CASSLYFGRARDEQFF
-	-	TRBV28	TRBJ1-3	TGTGCCAGCAGTTTCGGGGTAGTTTCTGGAAACACCATATATTTT	CASSFGVVSGNTIYF
-	-	TRBV5-3	TRBJ1-1	TGTGCCAGAAGCTTGGAAGCGGACACTGAAGCTTTCTTT	CARSLEADTEAFF
-	-	TRBV12-3/TRBV12-4	TRBJ1-1	TGTGCCAGCAGTTTTCGCGGAGAGGGTGAAGCTTTCTTT	CASSFRGEGEAFF
TRBD1	few	TRBV12-3/TRBV12-4	TRBJ2-5	TGTGCCAGCAGCCGGGACAGCCAAGAGACCCAGTACTTC	CASSRDSQETQYF
-	-	TRBV14	TRBJ2-6	TGTGCCAGCAGCCGAGCCCTGAACTCTGGGGCCAACGTCCTGACTTTC	CASSRALNSGANVLTF
-	-	TRBV11-2	TRBJ2-7	TGTGCCAGCAGCTCACCGGGACACCCGCCCTACGAGCAGTACTTC	CASSSPGHPPYEQYF